These 5 T cell receptor beta chains were sequenced from one sample in a study of CD8+ T cells in alopecia areata. Treatment reported: oral pan-JAK inhibitor, 5-10 mg twice daily. Once RNA had been extracted, it was reverse transcribed into cDNA to act as the sequencing template. TCRdb keeps only in-frame clones here, not all; method: immunoSEQ multiplex PCR. Of approximately 110,000 clones listed, around three fifths are singletons. The specimen was CD8+ T cells sorted from blood, collected at week 24, from a patient treated with tofacitinib. These receptors originate from a human donor with alopecia areata.

V usage is TRBV10-3 and J usage is TRBJ2-5, with D possibly being TRBD1 (6 bases). From germline, CDR1 is ENHRY and CDR2 SYGVKD. The CDR3 loop spans 13 amino acids. V was pared by 6 bases and J by 5 bases, with 13 bases between. The CDR3 sequence: CAISDYRVETQYF. The CDR3, as DNA: TGTGCCATCAGCGACTACAGGGTCGAGACCCAGTACTTC.

A note on this clone: Other DNA sequences in the same sample also yield this CDR3. This rearrangement joins TRBV27 to TRBJ2-7, with D perhaps TRBD1 (5 bases). This CDR3 has 13 amino acids. V gave up 5 bases and J gave up 0 bases, with 8 bases separating them. From germline, CDR1 is MNHEY and CDR2 SMNVEV (reference sequence). As DNA, the CDR3 is TGTGCCAGCAGTCTGACAGTCTCCTACGAGCAGTACTTC. Its protein product is CASSLTVSYEQYF.

This sequence joins TRBV6-1 and TRBJ1-1; 7 nucleotides match TRBD1. This CDR3 is built from 13 residues. Germline CDR1 reads MNHNS; CDR2 reads SASEGT. Trimming cost V 6 bases and J 0 bases; bases outside gene matches: 1. The CDR3 sequence is CASSGTVNTEAFF. The CDR3 region has the DNA TGTGCCAGCAGCGGGACAGTGAACACTGAAGCTTTCTTT.

The rearrangement uses TRBV6-5 and TRBJ2-5; 7 bases agree with TRBD1. V dropped 8 bases and J dropped 0; count of bases not matched to a gene: 3. The V gene's germline CDR1 is MNHEY and CDR2 SVGAGI. The CDR3 has 13 residues. This CDR3 is CASGDRDQETQYF. The CDR3 nucleotides are TGTGCCAGCGGAGACAGGGACCAAGAGACCCAGTACTTC.

This chain uses TRBV29-1 with TRBJ2-5, with TRBD1 matching over 11 bases. Germline trimming cut 4 bases from V and 4 bases from J; bases unmatched to any gene: 11. The CDR3 sequence is 16 residues long. Germline V lookup: CDR1 SQVTM, CDR2 ANQGSEA. CDR3 sequence reads: CSVAGTGGLKGETQYF. The DNA of the CDR3 is TGCAGCGTTGCCGGGACAGGGGGTCTTAAAGGAGAGACCCAGTACTTC.